The 5 T cell receptor beta chains reported below all come from one sample, sequenced in a study of blood T cell repertoires in COVID-19. Profiling relied on immunoSEQ multiplex PCR, and the TCRdb table lists in-frame clones only, not all of them. The top ten hold about 6.6% of the sample, which has about 110,000 clones, 75% to 90% seen once. Sequences were obtained from peripheral blood. The source is a woman aged 50 to 65 with acute or convalescent COVID-19.

The chain joins TRBV6-5 to TRBJ2-5; 10 positions match TRBD2. This CDR3 has 14 residues. After removal of 7 bases from V and 5 bases from J, the junction contained 7 bases not matched to a gene. Germline CDR1 and CDR2: MNHEY and SVGAGI. CDR3 in amino acids: CASTSGGVGETQYF. The CDR3 bases are TGTGCCAGCACTAGCGGGGGAGTGGGGGAGACCCAGTACTTC.

The chain has TRBV7-2 and TRBJ1-6; D is perhaps TRBD1 (5 bases). V was cut by 6 bases and J by 6 bases, with 15 bases left in between. In germline, CDR1 is SGHTA, CDR2 FQGNSA. The CDR3 is 15 residues long. For the CDR3, the DNA is TGTGCCAGCAGTACAGGAAGTCCCTCTAATTCACCCCTCCACTTT. Protein: CASSTGSPSNSPLHF.

This clone was detected a few times. The same CDR3 is also encoded by other DNA sequences in this sample. V is TRBV18 and J is TRBJ2-5; possible D gene TRBD2, 6 bases. CDR1 and CDR2 from the germline V gene are KGHSH and LQKENI. V was trimmed by 1 base and J by 1 base, leaving 10 bases between them. This CDR3 contains 15 residues. The CDR3: CASSPRAGLQETQYF. CDR3 nucleotides: TGTGCCAGCTCACCACGGGCGGGACTCCAAGAGACCCAGTACTTC.

The chain uses TRBV3-1 (or the pseudogene TRBV3-2) and TRBJ1-6, with 9 bases fitting TRBD1. Germline values: CDR1 LGHDT, CDR2 YNNKEL (reference sequence). Trimming at V came to 1 base and at J to 4 bases, leaving 2 bases not matched to a gene. This CDR3 is 16 amino acids long. Here the CDR3 reads CASSQADRGYNSPLHF. CDR3 nucleotide sequence: TGTGCCAGCAGCCAAGCGGACAGGGGATATAATTCACCCCTCCACTTT.

The rearrangement uses TRBV3-1 (or the pseudogene TRBV3-2) and TRBJ1-2; the D is unclear. Germline CDR1 is LGHDT and CDR2 is YNNKEL (reference sequence). V lost 0 bases, J lost 6 bases, and 11 bases lay in between. CDR3 size: 14 residues. CDR3 DNA sequence: TGTGCCAGCAGCCAAGATATGTCCAGGAATGGCTACACCTTC. Its translation: CASSQDMSRNGYTF.